A single sample gave rise to the 25 T cell receptor beta chains below, sequenced in a study of ipilimumab plus nivolumab after autologous stem cell transplantation. Profiling relied on immunoSEQ multiplex PCR, and the TCRdb table lists in-frame clones only, not all of them. This sample has tens of thousands of clones, with about 83% found just once. This specimen was PBMCs, taken in a trial of ipilimumab plus nivolumab as post-transplant consolidation. These receptor sequences come from a male donor with diffuse large B-cell lymphoma.

V and J are TRBV7-9 and TRBJ1-1; D not certain. V was trimmed by 3 bases and J by 4 bases, leaving 9 bases between them. The CDR3 sequence is 13 residues long. The germline V gene has CDR1 SEHNR and CDR2 FQNEAQ (reference sequence). This CDR3 is CASSFVLGTEAFF. The CDR3, as DNA: TGTGCCAGCAGCTTCGTTCTTGGCACTGAAGCTTTCTTT.

This chain joins TRBV27 and TRBJ2-7, with D possibly TRBD2 on 7 matching bases. This CDR3 is built from 15 residues. V was pared by 6 bases and J by 2 bases, with 17 bases between. Germline V gene lookup returns CDR1 MNHEY and CDR2 SMNVEV (reference sequence). The DNA of the CDR3 is TGTGCCAGCAGCCCAAGAGGGGGGGGGCCCTACGAGCAGTACTTC. Translating gives CASSPRGGGPYEQYF.

The count of this clone is one. This sequence joins TRBV25-1 and TRBJ2-5, with 9 bases fitting TRBD2. CDR1 is MGHDK, CDR2 SYGVNS, per germline. After removal of 0 bases from V and 7 bases from J, the junction contained 6 bases not matched to a gene. The CDR3 is made up of 15 amino acids. The CDR3 bases are TGTGCCAGCAGTGAATATGAGACTAGCGGTTCGACCCAGTACTTC. Translation: CASSEYETSGSTQYF.

The chain is built from TRBV9 and TRBJ2-6; a possible D gene is TRBD2 (5 bases). V was trimmed by 4 bases and J by 2 bases, leaving 13 bases between them. The CDR3 totals 16 residues. Germline-derived CDR1 and CDR2 are SGDLS and YYNGEE. The CDR3 is CASSIPAGAGANVLTF. The DNA for the CDR3 is TGTGCCAGCAGCATCCCCGCCGGGGCTGGGGCCAACGTCCTGACTTTC.

CDR3 protein: CSALGTEAFF. The CDR3 region has the DNA TGCAGTGCACTGGGCACTGAAGCTTTCTTT. J is TRBJ1-1 and V is TRBV20-1; no reliable D call. There are 10 residues in the CDR3. Trimming left V 6 bases short and J 4 bases short, with 6 bases between. Germline lookup yields CDR1 DFQATT and CDR2 SNEGSKA (reference sequence).

The gene calls are TRBV27 and TRBJ1-1; TRBD1 agrees at 7 bases. Germline V gene sequence: CDR1 MNHEY, CDR2 SMNVEV (reference sequence). V gave up 8 bases and J gave up 0 bases; unmatched junction bases: 9. This CDR3 comprises 15 residues. In DNA, the CDR3 is TGTGCCAGCCAGTTCCAGGGGGTAATGAACACTGAAGCTTTCTTT. Encoded protein: CASQFQGVMNTEAFF.

The chain employs TRBV2 and TRBJ1-2; D is uncertain. This CDR3 region has 12 residues. The germline V gene has CDR1 SNHLY and CDR2 FYNNEI. V dropped 2 bases and J dropped 6 bases, with 7 bases sitting between them. CDR3 sequence reads: CASSERRDGYTF. CDR3 DNA: TGTGCCAGCAGTGAACGGCGGGATGGCTACACCTTC.

This chain joins TRBV28 and TRBJ1-5, with D uncertain. The CDR3 totals 11 residues. Germline V gene data show CDR1 as MDHEN and CDR2 as SYDVKM. V shed 8 bases and J shed 9 bases, with 11 bases lying between them. This chain's CDR3 is CASAKSRPQHF. CDR3 sequence (DNA): TGTGCCAGCGCCAAATCACGGCCCCAGCATTTT. Drawing the rest from reference TRBV28 and TRBJ1-5, the complete variable domain is DVKVTQSSRYLVKRTGEKVFLECVQDMDHENMFWYRQDPGLGLRLIYFSYDVKMKEKGDIPEGYSVSREKKERFSLILESASTNQTSMYLCASAKSRPQHFGDGTRLSIL.

V and J are TRBV6-1 and TRBJ1-2, with a weak D call TRBD1 (6 bases). Trimming left V 5 bases short and J 3 bases short, with 16 bases between. There are 15 residues in the CDR3. Germline-derived CDR1 and CDR2 are MNHNS and SASEGT. The chain's CDR3 is CASSPGGRIDYGYTF. CDR3 coding DNA: TGTGCCAGCAGTCCTGGGGGGCGAATAGACTATGGCTACACCTTC.

V usage is TRBV7-9 and J usage is TRBJ2-1; 9 bases are a match to TRBD2. J was trimmed by 8 bases and V by 3 bases; bases with no gene match: 11. The CDR3 is made up of 16 amino acids. Germline V gene data show CDR1 as SEHNR and CDR2 as FQNEAQ (reference sequence). The CDR3 sequence is CASSFFGGGADDEQFF. The CDR3 region has the DNA TGTGCCAGCAGCTTCTTCGGCGGGGGGGCCGATGATGAGCAGTTCTTC.

The chain is built from TRBV7-8 and TRBJ2-1; D not certain. The CDR3 has 13 amino acids. Germline CDR1 and CDR2: SGHVS and FQNEAQ. The germline V and J ends were trimmed by 5 bases and 7 bases, with 12 bases remaining between them. DNA for the CDR3: TGTGCCAGCAGCCTCAGTTCCGGGAATGAGCAGTTCTTC. Translated, it gives CASSLSSGNEQFF.

The chain uses TRBV7-2 and TRBJ2-5; no reliable D call. The CDR3 is 13 amino acids. The germline V gene encodes CDR1 SGHTA and CDR2 FQGNSA. V lost 4 bases and J lost 4, with 10 bases in between. CDR3 in amino acids: CASSSEAAETQYF. The DNA for the CDR3 is TGTGCCAGCAGCTCCGAAGCAGCAGAGACCCAGTACTTC.

The J gene is TRBJ1-1, the V gene TRBV6-1; TRBD1 matches at 9 bases. The CDR3 is made up of 13 amino acids. Germline V gene data show CDR1 as MNHNS and CDR2 as SASEGT. J was trimmed by 11 bases and V by 6 bases; bases with no gene match: 10. CDR3 DNA: TGTGCCAGCAGCCTAGACAGGGGGGTTCGGGCTTTCTTT. Its translation is CASSLDRGVRAFF.

A single count supports this clone. V gene TRBV4-3 combines with J gene TRBJ2-2; the match to TRBD2 covers 13 bases. Germline-derived CDR1 and CDR2 are LGHNA and YSLEER. The CDR3 is made up of 17 amino acids. With V trimmed by 0 bases and J by 6 bases, 4 bases remained unmatched. CDR3 amino acids: CASSQDRGTSGAGELFF. DNA for the CDR3: TGCGCCAGCAGCCAAGATCGGGGGACTAGCGGGGCCGGGGAGCTGTTTTTT.

The CDR3 reads CASREGASAEAFF. In DNA form, the CDR3 reads TGTGCCAGCAGGGAGGGGGCCTCAGCTGAAGCTTTCTTT. The genes are TRBV2 and TRBJ1-1, with 7 positions matching TRBD1. Looked up from germline, CDR1 is SNHLY and CDR2 is FYNNEI. The CDR3 spans 13 residues. V lost 6 bases and J lost 6; bases outside the gene matches: 7.

The chain is built from TRBV19 and TRBJ1-5; D not certain. CDR1 LNHDA and CDR2 SQIVND come from the germline V gene (reference sequence). Trimming removed 10 bases from V and 1 base from J, with 14 bases in between. The CDR3 is 14 residues long. The CDR3 spells CATSRIRSNQPQHF. CDR3 in DNA: TGTGCCACCTCCAGAATAAGGAGCAATCAGCCCCAGCATTTT.

The chain employs TRBV4-2 and TRBJ1-2; D remains ambiguous. This CDR3 is 12 amino acids long. Germline CDR1 reads LGHNA; CDR2 reads YNFKEQ. The V and J ends lost 4 bases and 2 bases respectively, with 5 bases between them. The CDR3 is CASSLDNYGYTF. The CDR3 nucleotides read TGTGCCAGCAGCCTCGACAACTATGGCTACACCTTC.

The sample holds a few counts of this clone. The V call is TRBV5-1, the J call TRBJ1-6; D not resolved. Germline CDR1 is SGHRS and CDR2 is YFSETQ. The germline V and J ends were trimmed by 0 bases and 7 bases, with 11 bases remaining between them. The CDR3 consists of 15 residues. The CDR3 sequence: CASSLEGPDNSPLHF. The DNA of the CDR3 is TGCGCCAGCAGCTTGGAAGGGCCAGACAATTCACCCCTCCACTTT.

J is TRBJ2-7 and V is TRBV30; 9 bases agree with TRBD1. Trimming took 3 bases from V and 3 from J; bases not matched to a gene: 6. The CDR3 sequence is 14 residues long. Germline V CDR1 and CDR2: GTSNPN, SVGIG (reference sequence). This CDR3 reads CAWRGQGAIYEQYF. Here the CDR3 DNA reads TGTGCCTGGAGGGGACAGGGTGCCATCTACGAGCAGTACTTC.

This sequence joins TRBV7-6 and TRBJ2-2, with D hard to call. From germline, CDR1 is SGHVS and CDR2 FNYEAQ. V lost 1 base and J lost 4, with 13 bases in between. CDR3 length equals 16 residues. In DNA, the CDR3 is TGTGCCAGCAGCTTAGTCCAGCCTCCGAGCACCGGGGAGCTGTTTTTT. It is translated as CASSLVQPPSTGELFF.

The genes are TRBV19 and TRBJ1-3; perhaps TRBD1 as D (6 bases). The length of the CDR3 is 15 residues. Germline V gene data show CDR1 as LNHDA and CDR2 as SQIVND (reference sequence). Trimming left V 6 bases short and J 1 base short, with 13 bases between. The CDR3 DNA follows: TGTGCCAGTAGGTCTACAGGGACGTCTGGAAACACCATATATTTT. Its protein is CASRSTGTSGNTIYF.

The V call is TRBV7-3, the J call TRBJ1-2; no firm D call. Trimming removed 6 bases from V and 8 bases from J, with 16 bases in between. The CDR3 totals 13 residues. The germline gives CDR1 SGHTA, CDR2 FQGTGA. In DNA, the CDR3 is TGTGCCAGCAGACGCGAGGGTAACGACGGCTACACCTTC. Amino acids: CASRREGNDGYTF.

This clone was picked up a small number of times. This chain connects TRBV6-5 to TRBJ1-1; TRBD1 matches 7 bases. V shed 6 bases and J 4 bases; nucleotides not matched to a gene: 8. CDR1 and CDR2 (germline): MNHEY, SVGAGI. This CDR3 region has 14 residues. The CDR3 region has the DNA TGTGCCAGCAGCGTAGGGGGCTACGGCACTGAAGCTTTCTTT. It encodes CASSVGGYGTEAFF.

The gene calls are TRBV5-1 and TRBJ1-2; D perhaps matches TRBD1 (5 bases). V lost 4 bases to trimming and J lost 2 bases, with 18 bases between them. The length of the CDR3 is 16 residues. From germline, CDR1 is SGHRS and CDR2 YFSETQ. CDR3 DNA sequence: TGCGCCAGCAGCCCGGATGGGGGTAGCCACAACTATGGCTACACCTTC. This encodes CASSPDGGSHNYGYTF. Drawing the rest from reference TRBV5-1 and TRBJ1-2, the complete variable domain is KAGVTQTPRYLIKTRGQQVTLSCSPISGHRSVSWYQQTPGQGLQFLFEYFSETQRNKGNFPGRFSGRQFSNSRSEMNVSTLELGDSALYLCASSPDGGSHNYGYTFGSGTRLTVV.

The chain combines TRBV13 with TRBJ2-5, with TRBD2 matching over 15 bases. The length of the CDR3 is 18 residues. Per the germline V gene, CDR1 is PRHDT and CDR2 is FYEKMQ (reference sequence). The ends lost 3 bases at V and 5 bases at J; junction bases unmatched: 10. CDR3 in DNA: TGTGCCAGCAGCTTCGGGACTAGCGGGGGGTCCCGATGGGAGACCCAGTACTTC. Translated, it gives CASSFGTSGGSRWETQYF.